Listed below are T cell receptor beta chains from one sample, sequenced in a study of identifying expanded T cells in peripheral blood. TCRdb's table, derived via immunoSEQ multiplex PCR, lists solely in-frame clones and lacks some. Here the sample spans around 94,000 clones, approximately 85% being singletons. Source material: blood. The receptor source for this set is a person aged 18 to 75 in good health. CDR3s include the opening cysteine and the closing phenylalanine or tryptophan. The D gene is left open where the match is weak. Not all rows give a size; the values are once, few, many and, for expanded clones, a class.

J gene	clone size	V gene	D gene	CDR3 DNA	CDR3 protein
TRBJ2-6	-	TRBV7-8	-	TGTGCCAGCAGCTCCTATGGCGGCCCAGTCCCGACTTTC	CASSSYGGPVPTF
TRBJ1-1	-	TRBV6-1	-	TGTGCCAGCAGTGAAAGGGGACAGAACACTGAAGCTTTCTTT	CASSERGQNTEAFF
TRBJ2-3	once	TRBV4-1	-	TGCGCCAGCACCACGACAGGGAGGCAGACAGATACGCAGTATTTT	CASTTTGRQTDTQYF
TRBJ2-1	-	TRBV5-1	-	TGCGCCAGCAGCTTGGATTCAGGTTCCTACAATGAGCAGTTCTTC	CASSLDSGSYNEQFF
TRBJ1-2	-	TRBV5-1	TRBD1	TGCGCCAGTTCCCGGGACAGGGGAGGGAGAGGCTACACCTTC	CASSRDRGGRGYTF
TRBJ1-3	-	TRBV2	-	TGTGCCAGCAGTGAAGCGCGTGGGCGGACAAGCTCTGGAAACACCATATATTTT	CASSEARGRTSSGNTIYF
TRBJ2-5	-	TRBV4-3	-	TGCGCCAGCAGCCAAGTCAGGGGTGGCCTAGAGACCCAGTACTTC	CASSQVRGGLETQYF
TRBJ2-7	-	TRBV2	TRBD1	TGTGCCAGCAGAGAACAGGGGTCCTCCTACGAGCAGTACTTC	CASREQGSSYEQYF
TRBJ2-3	once	TRBV5-4	TRBD2	TGTGCCAGCAGCTTGGATGGTCGCTTGGGACTAGCGGGATCCGATACGCAGTATTTT	CASSLDGRLGLAGSDTQYF
TRBJ2-5	-	TRBV10-2	-	TGCGCCAGCAGAAAAGGTATCCAAGAGACCCAGTACTTC	CASRKGIQETQYF